This T cell receptor (beta chain) was sequenced for a study of T cells after yellow fever vaccination. This clonotype was seen a handful of times. Its antigen is not identified. The study, taken as a whole, reports: At around 95% for CD4 and around 91% for CD8, most primary-vaccination clones showed up again after the booster.

One entry per CDR3 protein results from TCRdb running MiXCR on the 5' RACE reads. This sample has hundreds of thousands of distinct CDR3 sequences, with approximately 4% found just once. This CDR3 is 14 amino acids long. V trimming: 5 bases; J trimming: 6 bases; junction bases outside the gene matches: 6. The J gene is TRBJ2-7, the V gene TRBV12-3 or TRBV12-4; TRBD1 aligns across 11 bases. This TCR derives from a man between 18 and 35 years old who received the YFV17D yellow fever vaccine. The sequenced sample was PBMCs, obtained 5 days after the yellow fever booster vaccination. The CDR3 region is CASSTGTGGLEQYF. For the CDR3, the DNA is TGTGCCAGCAGTACCGGGACAGGGGGGCTCGAGCAGTACTTC.